What follows is one T cell receptor (beta chain) and its context. Other DNA sequences within the sample encode an identical CDR3. These data originate in a study of shared clonotypes between healthy human individuals. The V end was cut by 0 bases, the J end by 0 bases, with 5 bases between. The CDR3 sequence is 14 residues long. Germline V gene data show CDR1 as SGDLS and CDR2 as YYNGEE. Free of recent acute infections or vaccinations, the donors were healthy HIV-negative adults. Each subset's genomic DNA was shared equally among a number of immunoSEQ plates. The method was immunoSEQ multiplex PCR; TCRdb's version includes in-frame clones alone and lacks a portion of them. Among about 490,000 clones listed, approximately 79% were seen once.

This receptor was obtained from a woman in her thirties or forties in good health. Some clones in this sample may be carry-over from other donors' samples. Sequencing input: PBMCs. The J gene is TRBJ2-3, the V gene TRBV9; unclear D gene. In DNA, the CDR3 is TGTGCCAGCAGCGTAGGGGGTAGCACAGATACGCAGTATTTT. Its translation is CASSVGGSTDTQYF.